A single sample is the source of the 22 T cell receptor beta chains below, sequenced in a study of cytomegalovirus exposure and HLA in healthy donors. The PCR was carried out with 60 Vbeta primers and 13 Jbeta primers. Generated by immunoSEQ multiplex PCR, the TCRdb table keeps only in-frame clones and is missing some. This repertoire shows more than 140,000 clones, under 70% found once; its top ten account for 3%. The sample was PBMCs. All receptors come from a woman younger than 45 in good health and CMV-seropositive.

This chain links TRBV6-1 with TRBJ2-5; a possible D gene is TRBD2 (5 bases). The J call is doubtful: the DNA matches TRBJ2-7 better. The CDR3 is made up of 15 amino acids. Germline values: CDR1 MNHNS, CDR2 SASEGT. CDR3 coding DNA: TGTGCCAGCAGTGAAGCTCCCGGAGGCTCCTACGAGCAGTACTTC. Amino acid sequence: CASSEAPGGSYEQYF.

The chain couples TRBV6-1 to TRBJ1-2, with TRBD1 identical over 7 bases. This CDR3 has 12 residues. Germline-derived CDR1 and CDR2 are MNHNS and SASEGT. The junction had 8 bases not matched to a gene; V was cut back by 9 bases and J by 7 bases. The CDR3 bases are TGTGCCAGATCAAACAGGGGAGGTGGCTACACCTTC. This codes for CARSNRGGGYTF.

This chain connects TRBV5-1 to TRBJ2-1; D is unclear. Trimming pared 4 bases from V and 5 bases from J, leaving 10 bases between. The CDR3 sequence is 13 residues long. The germline V gene encodes CDR1 SGHRS and CDR2 YFSETQ. The CDR3 here is CASSLPRDNEQFF. CDR3 nucleotide sequence: TGCGCCAGCAGCCTCCCTCGGGACAATGAGCAGTTCTTC.

The chain carries TRBV29-1 and TRBJ1-2, with D possibly matching TRBD1 (6 bases). CDR1 and CDR2 from the germline V gene are SQVTM and ANQGSEA. Trimming cost V 6 bases and J 3 bases, with 14 bases left between them. The CDR3 length is 13 residues. The CDR3 reads CSVRGGRDYGYTF. CDR3 DNA sequence: TGCAGCGTACGGGGGGGGCGCGACTATGGCTACACCTTC.

This clone has just one count. CDR3 residues: CAISEVPIKGNGYTF. The CDR3 nucleotides read TGTGCCATCAGTGAAGTTCCAATAAAGGGGAATGGCTACACCTTC. The V call is TRBV10-3, the J call TRBJ1-2; D is perhaps TRBD1 (5 bases). The CDR3 has 15 amino acids. Germline V gene data show CDR1 as ENHRY and CDR2 as SYGVKD. V dropped 3 bases and J dropped 6 bases, with 17 bases sitting between them.

This chain connects TRBV20-1 to TRBJ1-2; D is unresolved. The CDR3 loop spans 11 amino acids. The V gene lost 6 bases and the J gene lost 8 bases, with 13 bases spanning the gap. The V gene's germline CDR1 is DFQATT and CDR2 SNEGSKA (reference sequence). The CDR3 coding sequence is TGCAGTGCCCACACCGGGAGCGGCTACACCTTC. This encodes CSAHTGSGYTF.

The chain employs TRBV27 and TRBJ2-1; TRBD1 aligns across 9 bases. This CDR3 region has 14 residues. The germline V gene has CDR1 MNHEY and CDR2 SMNVEV (reference sequence). Trimming took 8 bases from V and 6 from J; bases not matched to a gene: 8. DNA for the CDR3: TGTGCCAGCCATGGGACAGGGACAATCAATGAGCAGTTCTTC. Translation gives CASHGTGTINEQFF.

The CDR3 here is CASSQDRVQPQHF. In DNA form, the CDR3 reads TGCGCCAGCAGCCAAGACAGGGTGCAGCCCCAGCATTTT. The chain carries TRBV4-1 and TRBJ1-5; D might be TRBD1 (5 bases). The CDR3 runs to 13 residues. The V gene lost 0 bases and the J gene lost 7 bases, with 7 bases spanning the gap. The V gene's germline CDR1 is MGHRA and CDR2 YSYEKL.

The chain uses TRBV2 and TRBJ1-5; D may be TRBD1 (5 bases). The V gene lost 1 base and the J gene lost 2 bases, with 12 bases spanning the gap. CDR1 is SNHLY, CDR2 FYNNEI, per germline. The CDR3 length is 16 residues. The CDR3 DNA follows: TGTGCCAGCAGTGAAGAGGCCGGCAGGGGCAATCAGCCCCAGCATTTT. Translating it yields CASSEEAGRGNQPQHF.

The chain has TRBV6-5 and TRBJ1-1; 7 bases fit TRBD1. V lost 2 bases and J lost 4; bases outside the gene matches: 4. The CDR3 consists of 14 residues. The germline V gene encodes CDR1 MNHEY and CDR2 SVGAGI. CDR3 residues: CASSYGQGGTEAFF. The CDR3 DNA reads as TGTGCCAGCAGTTACGGGCAGGGGGGCACTGAAGCTTTCTTT.

The chain carries TRBV6-4 and TRBJ1-3; 9 nucleotides line up with TRBD1. The CDR3 is made up of 13 amino acids. The germline V gene has CDR1 MRHNA and CDR2 SNTAGT. The trim removed 9 bases at V and 4 bases at J, leaving 4 bases unmatched. Here the CDR3 reads CARGTGRGNTIYF. DNA for the CDR3: TGTGCCAGAGGGACAGGGAGAGGAAACACCATATATTTT.

The rearrangement links TRBV27 to TRBJ1-4; TRBD1 matches 8 bases. V shed 6 bases and J 3 bases; nucleotides not matched to a gene: 3. The CDR3 spans 14 residues. Germline values: CDR1 MNHEY, CDR2 SMNVEV (reference sequence). CDR3 residues: CASRDRGSNEKLFF. The DNA of the CDR3 is TGTGCCAGCAGAGACAGGGGCTCTAATGAAAAACTGTTTTTT.

The chain links TRBV11-3 to TRBJ2-4, with D perhaps TRBD1 (5 bases). In germline, CDR1 is SGHNT, CDR2 YENEEA. Deletions cut 1 base from V and 2 bases from J, with 9 bases between. This CDR3 is 15 amino acids long. As DNA, the CDR3 is TGTGCCAGCAGCTTAGTATCAGGGCCCAAAAACATTCAGTACTTC. Protein: CASSLVSGPKNIQYF.

The chain employs TRBV5-4 and TRBJ2-7; D not certain. This CDR3 region has 11 residues. Germline values: CDR1 SGHNT, CDR2 YYREEE (reference sequence). Trimming removed 4 bases from V and 5 bases from J, with 7 bases in between. The CDR3 sequence: CASSRLDEQYF. In DNA, the CDR3 is TGTGCCAGCAGCCGCCTAGACGAGCAGTACTTC. The full variable domain, in which reference TRBV5-4 and TRBJ2-7 provide the parts outside the CDR3, is ETGVTQSPTHLIKTRGQQVTLRCSSQSGHNTVSWYQQALGQGPQFIFQYYREEENGRGNFPPRFSGLQFPNYSSELNVNALELDDSALYLCASSRLDEQYFGPGTRLTVT.

This clone was seen only a few times. The V call is TRBV28, the J call TRBJ1-2; unclear D gene. CDR3 length: 11 amino acids. The germline CDR1 and CDR2 sequences are MDHEN and SYDVKM. V was clipped by 6 bases and J by 4 bases, with 6 bases between them. For the CDR3, the DNA is TGTGCCAGCAGCTACAGCTATGGCTACACCTTC. Encoded protein: CASSYSYGYTF.

This clone was observed a handful of times. The chain is built from TRBV30 and TRBJ1-3, with D tentatively TRBD1 (6 bases). Germline V gene sequence: CDR1 GTSNPN, CDR2 SVGIG (reference sequence). The ends were cut back, 5 bases at V and 3 bases at J, with 11 bases in the middle. CDR3 length: 13 amino acids. The CDR3 region has the DNA TGTGCCTGGGCCAGGGACAATGGAAACACCATATATTTT. This encodes CAWARDNGNTIYF.

The chain links TRBV2 to TRBJ1-2; D unresolved. Germline V gene data show CDR1 as SNHLY and CDR2 as FYNNEI. V gave up 5 bases and J gave up 3 bases, with 10 bases separating them. The CDR3 extends over 13 amino acids. CDR3 sequence: CASSLEQYYGYTF. The CDR3 nucleotides are TGTGCCAGCAGTCTCGAACAGTACTATGGCTACACCTTC.

Concerning this clone itself: Distinct nucleotide sequences in the sample also encode this CDR3. This sequence joins TRBV6-5 and TRBJ1-3; maybe TRBD1 (5 bases). Germline lookup yields CDR1 MNHEY and CDR2 SVGAGI. This CDR3 region has 16 residues. The V end was cut by 0 bases, the J end by 3 bases, with 12 bases between. The CDR3, as DNA: TGTGCCAGCAGTTACTCCGACAGTAGTTTTGGAAACACCATATATTTT. It codes for CASSYSDSSFGNTIYF.

This sequence joins TRBV5-1 and TRBJ2-1; TRBD2 agrees at 10 bases. Germline CDR1 reads SGHRS; CDR2 reads YFSETQ. The CDR3 loop spans 15 amino acids. Losses at the gene ends were 4 bases for V and 7 bases for J; bases not matched to a gene: 8. CDR3 in DNA: TGCGCCAGCAGCCTTGAGGGACTAGCGTGGAATGAGCAGTTCTTC. Translation: CASSLEGLAWNEQFF.

The chain recombines TRBV28 with TRBJ1-5; TRBD1 matches at 9 bases. Germline CDR1 MDHEN, CDR2 SYDVKM. The CDR3 extends over 16 amino acids. V gave up 3 bases and J gave up 0 bases; unmatched junction bases: 3. The CDR3 region has the DNA TGTGCCAGCAGTTTTGGGACAGGGATTAGCAATCAGCCCCAGCATTTT. Its translation: CASSFGTGISNQPQHF.

The chain employs TRBV9 and TRBJ1-6; maybe TRBD1 (6 bases). The CDR3 spans 14 residues. Germline CDR1 is SGDLS and CDR2 is YYNGEE. The V end was cut by 0 bases, the J end by 9 bases, with 10 bases between. CDR3 sequence: CASSVATGSSPLHF. The CDR3 DNA sequence: TGTGCCAGCAGCGTAGCTACAGGGAGTTCACCCCTCCACTTT.

The chain recombines TRBV7-9 with TRBJ2-5, with D possibly matching TRBD2 (5 bases). V lost 4 bases, J lost 11 bases, and 17 bases lay in between. CDR3 length equals 13 residues. CDR1 SEHNR and CDR2 FQNEAQ come from the germline V gene (reference sequence). The CDR3: CASSSTEGRVQYF. In nucleotides, the CDR3 is TGTGCCAGCAGCTCGACCGAGGGAAGGGTGCAGTACTTC.